Included here is one T cell receptor beta chain sequence, with context. The target antigen is unknown. Then a second PCR, running roughly 7 to 12 cycles, was carried out with a sample-barcoded 5' primer and a J-beta primer mix. Every cDNA molecule bore a tag from a template-switch adaptor containing 12 random nucleotides. TCRdb fed the 5' RACE reads into MiXCR, producing one record per CDR3 protein. The sample includes roughly 1,500,000 distinct CDR3 sequences, roughly 32% of them seen just once. The data were taken from a study of blood T cells in healthy people across ages. General observations from the study: Unsorted PBMCs blocked a conclusive comparison of naive and antigen-experienced cells.

The CDR3 is 15 amino acids. Germline loops: CDR1 DFQATT, CDR2 SNEGSKA (reference sequence). J lost 3 bases, V lost 1 base, and 6 bases had no gene match. Material: blood. The clonotype was recovered from a woman under 40 in good health. The rearrangement uses TRBV20-1 and TRBJ1-2; 9 nucleotides line up with TRBD1. The DNA for the CDR3 is TGCAGTGCTAGAGCCCTCCGGGACAGGGACTATGGCTACACCTTC. It specifies CSARALRDRDYGYTF.